This T cell receptor beta chain was identified during a study of blood T cell repertoires in COVID-19. Sequenced by immunoSEQ multiplex PCR; TCRdb stores in-frame clones only, minus some. The data show about 200,000 clones, 84% seen once. Membership in each cohort depended on participant-reported clinical history. The clonotype comes from a woman in her 30s who had been exposed to COVID-19. Sequencing used PBMCs or T cells enriched from blood (not recorded which).

CDR3 amino acids: CASSSRQMNTEAFF. The CDR3 bases are TGTGCCAGCAGCTCTAGACAGATGAACACTGAAGCTTTCTTT. This rearrangement joins TRBV7-2 to TRBJ1-1; D is possibly TRBD1 (5 bases). Germline loops: CDR1 SGHTA, CDR2 FQGNSA. This CDR3 is built from 14 residues. The V end was cut by 4 bases, the J end by 0 bases, with 9 bases between.